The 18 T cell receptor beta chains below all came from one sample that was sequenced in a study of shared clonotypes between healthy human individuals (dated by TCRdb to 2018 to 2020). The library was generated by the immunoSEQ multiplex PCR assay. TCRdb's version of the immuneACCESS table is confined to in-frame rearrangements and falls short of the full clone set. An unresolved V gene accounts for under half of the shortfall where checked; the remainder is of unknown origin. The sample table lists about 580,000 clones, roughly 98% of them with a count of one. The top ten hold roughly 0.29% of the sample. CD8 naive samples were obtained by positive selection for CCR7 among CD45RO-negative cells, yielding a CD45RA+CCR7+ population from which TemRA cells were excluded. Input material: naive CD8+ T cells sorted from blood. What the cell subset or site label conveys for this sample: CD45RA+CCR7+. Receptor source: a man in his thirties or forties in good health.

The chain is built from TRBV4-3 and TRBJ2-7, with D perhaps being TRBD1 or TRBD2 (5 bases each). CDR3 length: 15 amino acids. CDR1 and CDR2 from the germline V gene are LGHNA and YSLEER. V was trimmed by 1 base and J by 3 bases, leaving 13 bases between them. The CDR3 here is CASSQGRGEYYEQYF. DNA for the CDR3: TGCGCCAGCAGCCAAGGCCGGGGCGAGTACTACGAGCAGTACTTC.

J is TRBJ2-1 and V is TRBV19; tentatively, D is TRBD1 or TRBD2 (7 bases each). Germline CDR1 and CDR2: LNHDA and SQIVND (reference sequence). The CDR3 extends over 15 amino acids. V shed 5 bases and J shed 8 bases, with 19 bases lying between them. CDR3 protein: CASSDRVSGIYEQFF. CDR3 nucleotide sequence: TGTGCCAGTAGTGACAGGGTAAGCGGGATTTATGAGCAGTTCTTC.

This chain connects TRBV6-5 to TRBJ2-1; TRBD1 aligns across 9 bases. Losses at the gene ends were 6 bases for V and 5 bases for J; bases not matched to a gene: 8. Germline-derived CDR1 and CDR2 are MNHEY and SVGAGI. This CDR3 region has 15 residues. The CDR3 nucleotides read TGTGCCAGCAGAGAACCGGGACAGGGCAACAATGAGCAGTTCTTC. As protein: CASREPGQGNNEQFF.

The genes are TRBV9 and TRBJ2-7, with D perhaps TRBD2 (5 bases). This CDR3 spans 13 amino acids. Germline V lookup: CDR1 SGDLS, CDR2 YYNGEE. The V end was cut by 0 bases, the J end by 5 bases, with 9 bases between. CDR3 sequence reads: CASSVGSGNEQYF. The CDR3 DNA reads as TGTGCCAGCAGCGTAGGGTCCGGGAACGAGCAGTACTTC.

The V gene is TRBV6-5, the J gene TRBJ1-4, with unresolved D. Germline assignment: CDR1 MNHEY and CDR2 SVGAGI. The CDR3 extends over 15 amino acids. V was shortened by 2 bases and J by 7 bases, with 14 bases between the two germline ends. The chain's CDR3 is CASSYVEGVGEKLFF. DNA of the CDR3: TGTGCCAGCAGTTACGTTGAGGGTGTCGGTGAAAAACTGTTTTTT.

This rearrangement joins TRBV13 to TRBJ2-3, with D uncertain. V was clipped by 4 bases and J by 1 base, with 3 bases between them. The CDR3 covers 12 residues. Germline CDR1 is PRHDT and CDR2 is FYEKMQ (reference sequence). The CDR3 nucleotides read TGTGCCAGCAGCTCTGGCACAGATACGCAGTATTTT. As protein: CASSSGTDTQYF.

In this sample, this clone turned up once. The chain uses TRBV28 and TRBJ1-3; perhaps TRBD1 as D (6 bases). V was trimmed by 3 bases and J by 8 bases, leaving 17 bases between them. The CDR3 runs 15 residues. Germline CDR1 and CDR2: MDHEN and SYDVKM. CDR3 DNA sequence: TGTGCCAGCAGTTTTAGAAGGACAGACCGCGACACCATATATTTT. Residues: CASSFRRTDRDTIYF.

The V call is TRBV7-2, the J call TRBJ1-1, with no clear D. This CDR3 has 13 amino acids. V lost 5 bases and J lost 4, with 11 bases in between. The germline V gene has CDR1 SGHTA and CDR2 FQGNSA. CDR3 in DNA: TGTGCCAGCAGCGAAACCAGGACCACTGAAGCTTTCTTT. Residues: CASSETRTTEAFF.

The CDR3 nucleotides read TGTGCCAGTAGTACCCGGGACAGGTATATGTACGAGCAGTACTTC. As protein: CASSTRDRYMYEQYF. This chain links TRBV19 with TRBJ2-7; 8 bases are shared with TRBD1. The CDR3 runs 15 residues. From germline, CDR1 is LNHDA and CDR2 SQIVND (reference sequence). Losses at the gene ends were 4 bases for V and 4 bases for J; bases not matched to a gene: 9.

The CDR3 sequence is CASSSNYYEQYF. CDR3 nucleotides: TGTGCCAGCAGCTCCAACTACTACGAGCAGTACTTC. This chain connects TRBV7-6 to TRBJ2-7; D uncertain. Trimming stripped 4 bases from V and 3 bases from J, with 7 bases between. The CDR3 length is 12 residues. Looked up from germline, CDR1 is SGHVS and CDR2 is FNYEAQ.

CDR3 protein: CASSDAQGAIGELFF. In DNA, the CDR3 is TGTGCCAGCAGTGACGCACAGGGGGCAATCGGGGAGCTGTTTTTT. The chain links TRBV6-1 to TRBJ2-2, with 9 bases identical to TRBD1. Germline trimming cut 3 bases from V and 7 bases from J; bases unmatched to any gene: 6. The CDR3 has 15 residues. Germline V gene sequence: CDR1 MNHNS, CDR2 SASEGT.

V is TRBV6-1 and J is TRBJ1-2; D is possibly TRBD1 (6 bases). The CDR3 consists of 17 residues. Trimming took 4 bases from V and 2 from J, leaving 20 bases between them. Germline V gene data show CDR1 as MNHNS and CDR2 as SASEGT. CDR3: CASSGVQGTLLNYGYTF. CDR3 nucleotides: TGTGCCAGCAGTGGGGTCCAGGGGACCCTATTAAACTATGGCTACACCTTC.

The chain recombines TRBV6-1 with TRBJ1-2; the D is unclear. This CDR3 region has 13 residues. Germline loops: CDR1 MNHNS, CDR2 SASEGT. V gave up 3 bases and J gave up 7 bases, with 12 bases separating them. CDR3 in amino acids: CASSELGLGGYTF. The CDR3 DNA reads TGTGCCAGCAGTGAGTTAGGACTGGGTGGCTACACCTTC.

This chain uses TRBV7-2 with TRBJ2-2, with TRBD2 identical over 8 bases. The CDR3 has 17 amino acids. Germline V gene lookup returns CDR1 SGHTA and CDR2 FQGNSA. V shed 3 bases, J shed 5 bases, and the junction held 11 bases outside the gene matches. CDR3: CASSFLYLREETGELFF. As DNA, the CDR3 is TGTGCCAGCAGCTTCCTCTATTTGCGGGAGGAGACCGGGGAGCTGTTTTTT. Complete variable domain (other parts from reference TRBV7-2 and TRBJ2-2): GAGVSQSPSNKVTEKGKDVELRCDPISGHTALYWYRQSLGQGLEFLIYFQGNSAPDKSGLPSDRFSAERTGGSVSTLTIQRTQQEDSAVYLCASSFLYLREETGELFFGEGSRLTVL.

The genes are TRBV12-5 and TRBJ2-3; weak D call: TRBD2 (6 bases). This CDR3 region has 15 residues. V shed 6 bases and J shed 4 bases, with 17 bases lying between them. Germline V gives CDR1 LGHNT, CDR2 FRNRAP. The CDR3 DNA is TGTGCTAGTGGCTCAGCCGAGACTAGGGCAGATACGCAGTATTTT. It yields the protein CASGSAETRADTQYF. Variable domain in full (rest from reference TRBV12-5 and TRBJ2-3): DARVTQTPRHKVTEMGQEVTMRCQPILGHNTVFWYRQTMMQGLELLAYFRNRAPLDDSGMPKDRFSAEMPDATLATLKIQPSEPRDSAVYFCASGSAETRADTQYFGPGTRLTVL.

CDR3 nucleotide sequence: TGTGCCAGCAGTTTCCCGGGGTACGAGCAGTACTTC. Translated: CASSFPGYEQYF. The chain is built from TRBV6-5 and TRBJ2-7; D is perhaps TRBD2 (5 bases). Trimming pared 4 bases from V and 4 bases from J, leaving 8 bases between. Germline CDR1 MNHEY, CDR2 SVGAGI. This CDR3 contains 12 residues.

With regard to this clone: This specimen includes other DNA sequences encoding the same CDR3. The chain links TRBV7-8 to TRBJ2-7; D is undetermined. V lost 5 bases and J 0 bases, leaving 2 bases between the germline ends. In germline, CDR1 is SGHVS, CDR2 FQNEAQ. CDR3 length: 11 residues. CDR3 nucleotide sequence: TGTGCCAGCAGCCCCTCCTACGAGCAGTACTTC. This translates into CASSPSYEQYF.

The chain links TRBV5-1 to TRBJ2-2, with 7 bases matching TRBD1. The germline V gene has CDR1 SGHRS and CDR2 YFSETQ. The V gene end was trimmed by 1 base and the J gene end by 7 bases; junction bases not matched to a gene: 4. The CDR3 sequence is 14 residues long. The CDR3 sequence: CASSLTGVDGELFF. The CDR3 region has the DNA TGCGCCAGCAGCTTGACAGGGGTTGACGGGGAGCTGTTTTTT.